Sequencing of this T cell receptor (beta chain) was carried out in a study of T-cell reconstitution after alpha-beta-depleted transplantation in children. Unique molecular identifiers featured in how the TCRbeta library was prepared. Each CDR3 protein gets one entry after TCRdb re-called the PCR reads with MiXCR. The table lists 350,000 to 500,000 distinct CDR3 sequences, roughly two fifths of them singletons. With 5 bases clipped from V and 0 bases from J, the junction kept 4 bases outside the gene matches. CDR1 is SEHNR and CDR2 is FQNEAQ in the germline V gene (reference sequence). The CDR3 contains 15 residues.

The sequence was collected from a girl aged 2 to 10 with aplastic anemia, due to receive a stem cell transplant. The chain joins TRBV7-9 to TRBJ2-1, with 7 bases that match TRBD2. The material sequenced was PBMCs, taken before TCRalphabeta/CD19-depleted stem cell transplant. CDR3 DNA sequence: TGTGCCAGCAGCGCGACTAGCCCCTCCTACAATGAGCAGTTCTTC. This codes for CASSATSPSYNEQFF.